The next 5 T cell receptor beta chains were all read from a single sample in a study of blood T cell repertoires in COVID-19 (dated by TCRdb to 2019 to 2021). The library was generated by the immunoSEQ multiplex PCR assay. This is the immuneACCESS table as TCRdb keeps it, with only in-frame sequences that have V and J called. A part of the clones is gone; compared with another copy, unresolved V genes explain less than half, and the rest is unexplained. A total of tens of thousands of clones appear in this sample, 87% of them only once. Together, the top ten hold 3% of the sample. Specimen: peripheral blood. Receptor source: a woman between 50 and 59 years old with active or convalescent COVID-19.

The V and J genes are TRBV4-3 and TRBJ2-7; 7 nucleotides line up with TRBD1. The junction had 7 bases not matched to a gene; V was cut back by 6 bases and J by 2 bases. CDR3 size: 14 residues. The germline V gene has CDR1 LGHNA and CDR2 YSLEER. In nucleotides, the CDR3 is TGCGCCAGCAGTACCGGGACAGTTCCCTACGAGCAGTACTTC. It yields the protein CASSTGTVPYEQYF.

J is TRBJ2-1 and V is TRBV3-1 (or the pseudogene TRBV3-2), with D hard to call. CDR1 and CDR2 (germline): LGHDT, YNNKEL (reference sequence). V gave up 4 bases and J gave up 4 bases, with 5 bases separating them. The CDR3 is made up of 12 amino acids. The CDR3 DNA reads as TGTGCCAGCAGCCCCAGATACAATGAGCAGTTCTTC. Protein sequence: CASSPRYNEQFF.

The chain links TRBV6-6 to TRBJ2-6, with D possibly matching TRBD2 (5 bases). The CDR3 loop spans 15 amino acids. Germline V gene data show CDR1 as MNHNY and CDR2 as SVGAGI (reference sequence). Trimming pared 5 bases from V and 4 bases from J, leaving 12 bases between. CDR3 loop: CASSETGEGANVLTF. Written as DNA, the CDR3 is TGTGCCAGCAGTGAGACCGGGGAGGGGGCCAACGTCCTGACTTTC.

The chain recombines TRBV5-4 with TRBJ1-1; 11 bases map to TRBD1. Per germline, CDR1 SGHNT and CDR2 YYREEE (reference sequence). The CDR3 extends over 16 amino acids. Unmatched junction bases numbered 3, after V lost 1 base and J lost 1 base. In nucleotides, the CDR3 is TGTGCCAGCAGCTTGAGGGGGACAGGGGGGAACACTGAAGCTTTCTTT. This translates into CASSLRGTGGNTEAFF.

The chain is built from TRBV30 and TRBJ1-1; D unresolved. V was trimmed by 3 bases and J by 4 bases, leaving 15 bases between them. The CDR3 contains 14 residues. Germline V CDR1 and CDR2: GTSNPN, SVGIG (reference sequence). CDR3 amino acids: CAWRRESRGTEAFF. The CDR3 coding sequence is TGTGCCTGGAGACGTGAGTCGAGAGGCACTGAAGCTTTCTTT.